This TCR beta chain was documented in a study of blood T cell repertoires in COVID-19. For the study at large: Whether acute or convalescent, the COVID-19 samples came from the United States, Italy and Spain. The analysed material was cDNA or gDNA that came from T cells, B-cell-depleted T cells, or PBMCs.

Per the authors' pipeline: Estimation of nucleated cell counts relied on the amplification of reference gene primers. Clones were sequenced by immunoSEQ multiplex PCR, and TCRdb holds only the in-frame ones, with some missing. Clone size and the V and J calls come from that table; the DNA yielded D and trimming. The profile covers around 76,000 clones, with approximately 90% appearing a single time and less than 0.65% taken by the ten largest. Trimming shortened V by 0 bases and J by 13 bases, and 20 bases separated the two germline ends. Germline loops: CDR1 SGHRS, CDR2 YFSETQ. The CDR3 spans 16 residues.

The sequence came from a man in his 60s with acute or convalescent COVID-19. Specimen: peripheral blood. The V and J genes are TRBV5-1 and TRBJ1-6; weak D call: TRBD1 (5 bases). Here the CDR3 DNA reads TGCGCCAGCAGCTTGGACAGGTCATTCGTTGTCACCCCCCTCCACTTT. It is translated as CASSLDRSFVVTPLHF. Supplemented by reference TRBV5-1 and TRBJ1-6, the full variable domain reads KAGVTQTPRYLIKTRGQQVTLSCSPISGHRSVSWYQQTPGQGLQFLFEYFSETQRNKGNFPGRFSGRQFSNSRSEMNVSTLELGDSALYLCASSLDRSFVVTPLHFGNGTRLTVT.